The clone carrying this T cell receptor (beta chain) was observed at least ten times. The antigen remains undetermined. This sample was taken from a study of T cell repertoires in cytomegalovirus infection. On the study more broadly: Matching HLA type and CMV infection were both indicated by public TCR beta signatures.

General study points: Ex vivo, HLA-C-restricted CMV-specific TCR beta clonotypes prevailed over the rest of the response. People with CMV and the relevant HLA were identified by cumulative public TCR beta family frequency.

TCRdb used MiXCR to reprocess the reads, holding one entry per CDR3 protein. The repertoire consists of under 850,000 distinct CDR3 sequences, with roughly 35% occurring once and the leading ten covering around 2.8%. This receptor was taken from a human donor in good health (CMV status not recorded). Some clones in this sample may be carry-over from other donors' samples. The sample comprised PBMCs.

The CDR3 here is CASSFSDRGEQYF. CDR3 DNA: TGTGCCAGCAGCTTCTCAGACAGGGGCGAGCAGTACTTC. The rearrangement uses TRBV11-1 and TRBJ2-7; 8 nucleotides match TRBD1. CDR1 is SGHAT and CDR2 is FQDESV in the germline V gene (reference sequence). The CDR3 sequence is 13 residues long. With V trimmed by 3 bases and J by 6 bases, 4 bases remained unmatched.